This T cell receptor (beta chain) was sequenced during a study of blood T cell repertoires in COVID-19 (dated by TCRdb to about 2020). In terms of the full investigation: Samples from collaborators originated in the United States, Italy and Spain and spanned both the acute and convalescent phases of COVID-19. The prospective study material was composed of cDNA or gDNA derived from T cells, B-cell-depleted T cells, or PBMCs. Subjects who had been exposed to COVID-19, were actively infected with it, or had recovered from it provided the deeply sampled blood TCRbeta repertoires that made up the dataset. A freely available public database, intended as a resource for researchers studying the immune response to SARS-CoV-2, is where the repertoires were released. Samples came from the ongoing ImmuneRACE study (first 160 participants) plus 1,254 subjects from 6 global collaborators. Nearly every sample came with metadata listing a de-identified subject ID, COVID-19 status, age in years and sex. Where available, HLA class I and class II types were taken from metadata supplied by the sample provider and were not determined by assay-based typing.

Results and caveats for the whole study, not just this receptor: The quantity of clinical and demographic metadata differed by source and by participant and was supplied without curation.

This clone has just a few counts. This clone's antigen is unknown. The input lacks base qualities; no much larger clone sits a single base away. Clipping removes 5 bases from V and 5 bases from J, with 7 as the unmatched junction base count. The CDR3 goes from the cysteine to the phenylalanine over 14 residues. Of the read, only the CDR3 DNA is kept; its 42 bases are in frame from base 1. The germline V gene (reference sequence) sets CDR1 to LNHDA and CDR2 to SQIVND. Collaborating institutions collected whole blood in K2EDTA tubes following their own protocols. For TCRbeta analysis, collaborators shipped samples as frozen whole blood, isolated PBMCs, or DNA extracted from either of those sample types. The immunoSEQ Assay, a bias-controlled multiplex PCR, was used to amplify TCRbeta CDR3 regions from genomic DNA. For the original study's pipeline: Within the assay, amplification of reference gene primers was used to estimate how many nucleated cells each sample contained. To quantify the absolute abundance of each unique TCRbeta CDR3 rearrangement, sequence reads were collapsed and filtered. Productive Simpson clonality was computed per sample as the square root of Simpson's diversity index over productive rearrangements. The source is immuneACCESS, and TCRdb retained only in-frame sequences with V and J called. Part of the clones is not carried over; for the studies checked, unresolved V genes explain less than half of this, and the remainder is unexplained. V and J calls and clone size are given by that table; D and trimming were obtained from the DNA. This sample holds more than 200,000 clones; approximately 86% were observed only once. The top ten clonotypes cover approximately 1.3% of the sample.

Input material: peripheral blood. The chain uses TRBV19 and TRBJ2-5; 8 of the junction bases match TRBD2. This sequence originates from a man at least 80 years old with acute or convalescent COVID-19. In nucleotides, the sequence is TGTGCCAGTAGTCAGACGGGGGGGGCTGAGACCCAGTACTTC. Translated, it reads CASSQTGGAETQYF.